This T cell receptor beta chain emerged from a study of radiotherapy plus CTLA-4 blockade in lung cancer. Study-wide results and caveats: In blood, early T cell clone dynamics reportedly predicted response best, together with interferon-beta.

Participants had chemo-refractory metastatic non-small-cell lung cancer and were treated with focal radiation plus ipilimumab CTLA-4 blockade. In germline, CDR1 is KGHSH, CDR2 LQKENI. CDR3 length: 15 amino acids. The ends lost 3 bases at V and 11 bases at J; junction bases unmatched: 12. As for this clone: Antigen unknown.

Here immunoSEQ multiplex PCR was the method, and the copy in TCRdb shows in-frame clones only, minus some. The sample carries around 100,000 clones, more than 65% recorded once. The gene calls are TRBV18 and TRBJ1-4; 7 bases match TRBD1. This clonotype was sampled from a human donor with non-small cell lung cancer that progressed on radiotherapy plus ipilimumab. Some clones in this sample may be carry-over from other donors' samples. Sequencing used peripheral blood, obtained from a patient treated with radiotherapy plus ipilimumab. The CDR3 region has the DNA TGTGCCAGCTCACCTGAACAGGGGTTCTCTCCGAAACTGTTTTTT. This gives the protein CASSPEQGFSPKLFF.